Listed below are T cell receptor beta chains from one sample, sequenced in a study of blood T cell repertoires in COVID-19. Generated by immunoSEQ multiplex PCR, the TCRdb table keeps only in-frame clones and is missing some. The table shows more than 200,000 clones, with about 90% occurring only once. The sample comprised peripheral blood. These receptors were taken from a young man with active or convalescent COVID-19. Both conserved end residues are part of each CDR3. The D gene is left open where the match is weak. Size values are once, few and many counts, or a class for expanded clones, and some rows have none.

TRBJ1-4 | . | . | TRBV19 | CASSRDIQNEKLFF | TGTGCCAGTAGCCGGGACATCCAAAATGAAAAACTGTTTTTT
TRBJ2-3 | . | TRBD2 | TRBV6-5 | CASRLAGDTDTQYF | TGTGCCAGCAGGTTAGCGGGGGATACAGATACGCAGTATTTT
TRBJ1-1 | few | TRBD1 | TRBV5-5 | CASRYTGGAVNTEAFF | TGTGCCAGCAGGTACACAGGGGGCGCGGTGAACACTGAAGCTTTCTTT
TRBJ2-7 | . | TRBD1 | TRBV7-2 | CASSFPDRGLFEQYF | TGTGCCAGCAGCTTCCCGGACAGGGGGTTATTCGAGCAGTACTTC
TRBJ2-7 | . | . | TRBV6-2/TRBV6-3 | CASSYYPPLPVGEEQYF | TGTGCCAGCAGTTATTACCCCCCACTTCCTGTCGGAGAGGAGCAGTACTTC
TRBJ2-3 | once | TRBD2 | TRBV19 | CASSILGSSGSADTQYF | TGTGCCAGTAGTATACTGGGGTCTAGCGGGAGTGCAGATACGCAGTATTTT
TRBJ2-1 | . | . | TRBV9 | CASSGHRASSYNEQFF | TGTGCCAGCAGCGGACACAGGGCGAGCTCCTACAATGAGCAGTTCTTC
TRBJ2-1 | . | . | TRBV28 | CASSLDGTGTLQFF | TGTGCCAGCAGTTTGGATGGGACTGGCACTCTCCAGTTCTTC
TRBJ1-6 | . | TRBD1 | TRBV7-8 | CASRNGTGLAVRNSPLHF | TGTGCCAGCAGAAACGGGACAGGGCTGGCTGTCCGGAATTCACCCCTCCACTTT
TRBJ1-5 | . | . | TRBV7-9 | CASSLEDYQPQHF | TGTGCCAGCAGCTTAGAAGACTATCAGCCCCAGCATTTT
TRBJ2-7 | . | . | TRBV13 | CASSFGRVYEQYF | TGTGCCAGCAGCTTTGGCAGGGTCTACGAGCAGTACTTC
TRBJ1-5 | . | TRBD1 | TRBV6-1 | CASSVWPGQGTQPQHF | TGTGCCAGCAGTGTATGGCCGGGACAGGGGACACAGCCCCAGCATTTT
TRBJ2-7 | . | . | TRBV5-7 | CASSLPAGAYEQYF | TGTGCCAGCAGCTTGCCAGCGGGCGCCTACGAGCAGTACTTC
TRBJ2-1 | . | . | TRBV10-2 | CASSEQGFGEQFF | TGCGCCAGCAGCGAACAGGGATTCGGGGAGCAGTTCTTC
TRBJ1-1 | . | TRBD1 | TRBV18 | CATTPPTGWEAFF | TGTGCCACCACTCCTCCGACAGGGTGGGAAGCTTTCTTT
TRBJ2-3 | . | . | TRBV13 | CASSLLRGDTQYF | TGTGCCAGCAGCTTACTCCGCGGGGATACGCAGTATTTT
TRBJ1-5 | . | . | TRBV15 | CATSRDHRAIDQPQHF | TGTGCCACCAGCAGAGATCACAGGGCAATAGATCAGCCCCAGCATTTT
TRBJ2-2 | . | . | TRBV3-1/TRBV3-2 | CASGLGGMNTGELFF | TGTGCCTCCGGACTGGGCGGGATGAACACCGGGGAGCTGTTTTTT
TRBJ1-2 | . | . | TRBV7-2 | CASSPLSSRDYGYTF | TGTGCCAGCAGCCCGCTCAGCAGTCGGGACTATGGCTACACCTTC
TRBJ1-1 | once | . | TRBV4-1 | CASSQNPRGTLKSTEAFF | TGCGCCAGCAGCCAAAACCCCCGGGGAACACTAAAGAGCACTGAAGCTTTCTTT
TRBJ2-7 | . | . | TRBV2 | CASQEVGEQYF | TGTGCCAGCCAGGAGGTAGGCGAGCAGTACTTC
TRBJ2-3 | . | TRBD2 | TRBV14 | CASSQDRGSGRKNTQYF | TGTGCCAGCAGCCAAGATCGAGGTAGCGGGAGGAAAAATACGCAGTATTTT
TRBJ2-7 | . | . | TRBV28 | CASSPALHRAEQYF | TGTGCCAGCAGCCCAGCGCTCCACAGGGCCGAGCAGTACTTC
TRBJ1-5 | . | TRBD1 | TRBV27 | CASSLAAGGYQPQHF | TGTGCCAGCAGTTTAGCGGCAGGGGGCTATCAGCCCCAGCATTTT
TRBJ2-1 | . | TRBD2 | TRBV12-3/TRBV12-4 | CASGIPSGRKQFF | TGTGCCAGCGGCATTCCTAGCGGGAGGAAGCAGTTCTTC
TRBJ2-2 | . | . | TRBV3-1/TRBV3-2 | CASSQRGRELFF | TGTGCCAGCAGCCAGAGAGGCCGGGAGCTGTTTTTT
TRBJ2-3 | . | TRBD2 | TRBV4-3 | CASSQDWTSATDSSTDTQYF | TGCGCCAGCAGCCAAGACTGGACTAGCGCGACTGACTCTAGCACAGATACGCAGTATTTT
TRBJ2-3 | . | . | TRBV7-9 | CASSLATGRGRADTQYF | TGTGCCAGCAGCTTAGCGACCGGGCGGGGCCGGGCAGATACGCAGTATTTT
TRBJ2-1 | . | TRBD2 | TRBV7-2 | CASSSGGGDPGNEQFF | TGTGCCAGCAGCTCAGGTGGGGGGGACCCGGGGAATGAGCAGTTCTTC
TRBJ2-1 | . | . | TRBV27 | CASTNEHNEQFF | TGTGCCAGCACTAACGAGCACAATGAGCAGTTCTTC
TRBJ1-1 | . | . | TRBV7-8 | CASSLEDSWNTEAFF | TGTGCCAGCAGCTTAGAAGACAGCTGGAACACTGAAGCTTTCTTT
TRBJ1-2 | few | . | TRBV14 | CASSSWGRNYGYTF | TGTGCCAGCAGCTCATGGGGCAGAAACTATGGCTACACCTTC
TRBJ1-2 | . | . | TRBV19 | CASNRAFNYGYTF | TGTGCCAGCAACAGGGCTTTTAACTATGGCTACACCTTC
TRBJ2-5 | . | TRBD1 | TRBV24-1 | CATSDGGQGEETQYF | TGTGCCACCAGTGACGGCGGACAGGGGGAAGAGACCCAGTACTTC
TRBJ2-7 | . | . | TRBV7-9 | CASERKIYEQYF | TGTGCCAGCGAGCGAAAGATCTACGAGCAGTACTTC
TRBJ2-1 | . | TRBD2 | TRBV19 | CASSKPGLAASNEQFF | TGTGCCAGTAGTAAACCGGGACTAGCGGCTTCCAATGAGCAGTTCTTC
TRBJ2-6 | . | TRBD1 | TRBV7-9 | CASSLRGPGGSGANVLTF | TGTGCCAGCAGCTTAAGGGGGCCAGGGGGCTCTGGGGCCAACGTCCTGACTTTC
TRBJ2-1 | once | TRBD2 | TRBV9 | CASSPPGLAVPHEQFF | TGTGCCAGCAGCCCACCAGGACTAGCGGTCCCTCATGAGCAGTTCTTC
TRBJ2-1 | . | . | TRBV14 | CASSPDLVTRREQFF | TGTGCCAGCAGCCCTGACCTTGTAACCCGGCGGGAGCAGTTCTTC
TRBJ2-5 | . | TRBD1 | TRBV5-6 | CASSQGQGQWRTQYF | TGTGCCAGCAGCCAGGGACAGGGGCAGTGGAGGACCCAGTACTTC
TRBJ2-2 | once | TRBD2 | TRBV29-1 | CSVSGTSGRAGGELFF | TGCAGCGTTTCCGGGACTAGCGGGAGGGCCGGCGGGGAGCTGTTTTTT
TRBJ2-3 | . | . | TRBV3-1/TRBV3-2 | CASSRSYTDTQYF | TGTGCCAGCAGCCGTAGTTACACAGATACGCAGTATTTT
TRBJ2-2 | . | TRBD2 | TRBV7-6 | CASSLGLAVNTGELFF | TGTGCCAGCAGCTTAGGTCTAGCGGTAAACACCGGGGAGCTGTTTTTT
TRBJ1-2 | . | TRBD1 | TRBV3-1/TRBV3-2 | CASSPLTGGGSYTF | TGTGCCAGCAGCCCCTTGACAGGGGGCGGGAGCTACACCTTC
TRBJ1-3 | . | . | TRBV10-3 | CAISENRVGGNTIYF | TGTGCCATCAGTGAGAACAGGGTGGGTGGAAACACCATATATTTT
TRBJ1-3 | few | . | TRBV5-6 | CASSLVQGLPIYF | TGTGCCAGCAGCCTAGTCCAGGGTCTACCCATATATTTT
TRBJ1-5 | . | . | TRBV10-3 | CAISESWGQQQPQHF | TGTGCCATCAGTGAGTCGTGGGGCCAACAGCAGCCCCAGCATTTT
TRBJ2-2 | few | . | TRBV14 | CASSQLQGGTGELFF | TGTGCCAGCAGCCAGCTACAGGGGGGGACCGGGGAGCTGTTTTTT
TRBJ1-2 | . | . | TRBV10-3 | CAISEPAAGHDGYTF | TGTGCCATCAGTGAACCTGCGGCAGGGCACGACGGCTACACCTTC
TRBJ2-2 | . | . | TRBV30 | CAWRWAATGELFF | TGTGCCTGGAGGTGGGCCGCCACCGGGGAGCTGTTTTTT
TRBJ1-1 | . | TRBD1 | TRBV6-6 | CASKGQELNTEAFF | TGTGCCTCCAAGGGACAGGAACTGAACACTGAAGCTTTCTTT
TRBJ2-1 | . | TRBD2 | TRBV28 | CASIRTSGRVDEQFF | TGTGCCAGCATCAGGACTAGCGGGAGGGTCGATGAGCAGTTCTTC
TRBJ2-5 | . | TRBD1 | TRBV7-2 | CASSYDRGPRETQYF | TGTGCCAGCAGCTACGACAGGGGGCCTCGAGAGACCCAGTACTTC
TRBJ1-1 | . | TRBD1 | TRBV2 | CARAQQGAGVTEAFF | TGTGCCAGAGCGCAACAGGGGGCGGGGGTCACTGAAGCTTTCTTT
TRBJ2-7 | . | . | TRBV9 | CASSVGQSPSYEQYF | TGTGCCAGCAGCGTAGGTCAGTCCCCCTCCTACGAGCAGTACTTC
TRBJ2-1 | . | TRBD1 | TRBV5-1 | CASRRTGANPFNEQFF | TGCGCCAGCAGGCGGACAGGGGCGAACCCCTTTAATGAGCAGTTCTTC
TRBJ2-3 | . | . | TRBV11-3 | CASSPQSTDTQYF | TGTGCCAGCAGCCCACAGTCCACAGATACGCAGTATTTT
TRBJ1-5 | . | TRBD1 | TRBV7-2 | CASSWGQGAIQPQHF | TGTGCCAGCAGCTGGGGCCAGGGGGCTATTCAGCCCCAGCATTTT